Shown below are 28 T cell receptor beta chains from a single sample sequenced in a study of OX40 agonist ivuxolimab in advanced cancers. Using immunoSEQ multiplex PCR, the repertoire was profiled, and TCRdb retains in-frame clones only, with some absent. The repertoire holds 50,000 or so clones, with approximately 80% as singletons. The specimen was CD4+ or CD8+ T cells sorted from blood, collected in a trial of the OX40 agonist ivuxolimab. The source of these receptors is an adult with an advanced solid tumor such as melanoma, head and neck, liver or kidney cancer.

V and J are TRBV5-1 and TRBJ2-4; D not resolved. Germline-derived CDR1 and CDR2 are SGHRS and YFSETQ. V was clipped by 1 base and J by 8 bases, with 13 bases between them. The CDR3 sequence is 14 residues long. The CDR3 coding sequence is TGCGCCAGCAGCTTGCATCCGGGTAGGGACATTCAGTACTTC. It translates to CASSLHPGRDIQYF.

The DNA for the CDR3 is TGCAGCGTCGGACTAGATAGCACAGATACGCAGTATTTT. Its translation: CSVGLDSTDTQYF. This sequence joins TRBV29-1 and TRBJ2-3, with TRBD2 matching 7 bases. CDR1 SQVTM and CDR2 ANQGSEA come from the germline V gene. V lost 6 bases to trimming and J lost 0 bases; unmatched junction nucleotides: 3. The CDR3 contains 13 residues.

The V and J genes are TRBV4-1 and TRBJ2-5, with 8 bases matching TRBD2. This CDR3 region has 16 residues. The V segment lost 0 bases and the J segment 4 bases; nucleotides outside the gene matches: 7. Germline V gene lookup returns CDR1 MGHRA and CDR2 YSYEKL. The CDR3 sequence: CASSQENPGGPETQYF. In DNA, the CDR3 is TGCGCCAGCAGCCAAGAAAACCCGGGGGGGCCAGAGACCCAGTACTTC.

The rearrangement links TRBV6-1 to TRBJ2-7; D not resolved. Germline V gives CDR1 MNHNS, CDR2 SASEGT. The CDR3 totals 12 residues. With 6 bases removed from V and 0 bases from J, the gap between germline ends came to 6 bases. CDR3 sequence (DNA): TGTGCCAGCAGATTCGACTCCTACGAGCAGTACTTC. It encodes CASRFDSYEQYF.

This rearrangement joins TRBV21-1 to TRBJ2-7; the D segment call TRBD1 is taken from the table without a DNA check. TRBV21-1 is a documented pseudogene. CDR3 size: 16 residues. The CDR3 DNA is TGTGCCAGCAGCACGGGAAGACGGGACACTTACTACGAGCAGTACGTC. It codes for CASSTGRRDTYYEQYV.

The rearrangement uses TRBV21-1 and TRBJ2-7; the DNA was not used to check the table's D call, TRBD2. TRBV21-1 is an annotated pseudogene. CDR3 length equals 16 residues. DNA of the CDR3: TGTGCCAGCAGCAAAAGCGGCCCGGACGGGTCCTACGAGCAGTACGTC. It encodes CASSKSGPDGSYEQYV.

The chain carries TRBV28 and TRBJ2-7, with 7 bases identical to TRBD1. Unmatched junction bases numbered 5, after V lost 3 bases and J lost 3 bases. This CDR3 spans 14 amino acids. Per germline, CDR1 MDHEN and CDR2 SYDVKM. The chain's CDR3 is CASSFDREDYEQYF. The CDR3 coding sequence is TGTGCCAGCAGTTTCGACAGGGAAGACTACGAGCAGTACTTC.

The chain joins TRBV19 to TRBJ2-3, with 9 bases aligning to TRBD2. Germline CDR1 LNHDA, CDR2 SQIVND (reference sequence). Trimming removed 6 bases from V and 4 bases from J; junction bases left unmatched: 11. The CDR3 has 16 residues. CDR3 in amino acids: CASSPPGTSKADTQYF. The CDR3 nucleotides read TGTGCCAGTAGCCCACCCGGGACTAGCAAGGCAGATACGCAGTATTTT. Full variable domain (missing parts from reference TRBV19 and TRBJ2-3): DGGITQSPKYLFRKEGQNVTLSCEQNLNHDAMYWYRQDPGQGLRLIYYSQIVNDFQKGDIAEGYSVSREKKESFPLTVTSAQKNPTAFYLCASSPPGTSKADTQYFGPGTRLTVL.

The chain is built from TRBV20-1 and TRBJ1-2; D not certain. Per the germline V gene, CDR1 is DFQATT and CDR2 is SNEGSKA (reference sequence). The CDR3 contains 11 residues. Trimming removed 2 bases at V and 8 bases at J, with 9 bases between. CDR3 loop: CSARTGWGYTF. The CDR3 DNA reads TGCAGTGCTAGAACGGGTTGGGGCTACACCTTC.

The chain links TRBV2 to TRBJ2-5; 11 nucleotides line up with TRBD2. The CDR3 spans 14 residues. V was pared by 6 bases and J by 3 bases, with 3 bases of the junction left unmatched. From germline, CDR1 is SNHLY and CDR2 FYNNEI. CDR3: CASSTTSGEETQYF. CDR3 coding DNA: TGTGCCAGCAGCACGACTAGCGGGGAAGAGACCCAGTACTTC.

V gene TRBV7-3 combines with J gene TRBJ2-3; TRBD2 matches at 13 bases. The CDR3 is made up of 18 amino acids. Germline values: CDR1 SGHTA, CDR2 FQGTGA. V lost 2 bases to trimming and J lost 7 bases; unmatched junction nucleotides: 12. The CDR3 sequence: CASSLDPIGTSGKHTQYF. The CDR3 DNA sequence: TGTGCCAGCAGCTTAGACCCCATCGGGACTAGCGGGAAGCATACGCAGTATTTT.

The J gene is TRBJ2-1, the V gene TRBV5-1; D is perhaps TRBD1 (6 bases). Per germline, CDR1 SGHRS and CDR2 YFSETQ. The ends were cut back, 4 bases at V and 7 bases at J, with 18 bases in the middle. CDR3 length: 15 residues. The CDR3 loop is CASSGSLTRGNEQFF. CDR3 DNA: TGCGCCAGCAGCGGATCCCTCACCAGGGGTAATGAGCAGTTCTTC.

This chain joins TRBV11-2 and TRBJ2-5; D is perhaps TRBD1 (6 bases). V gave up 3 bases and J gave up 6 bases, with 20 bases separating them. The CDR3 sequence is 16 residues long. Germline values: CDR1 SGHAT, CDR2 FQNNGV. The CDR3 nucleotides are TGTGCCAGCAGCTTGAGGGACACAAGCTCCTCGCAGACCCAGTACTTC. Its protein is CASSLRDTSSSQTQYF.

This chain links TRBV5-1 with TRBJ1-2; 9 positions agree with TRBD1. With 2 bases clipped from V and 6 bases from J, the junction kept 5 bases outside the gene matches. Germline V gives CDR1 SGHRS, CDR2 YFSETQ. This CDR3 has 14 amino acids. CDR3 amino acids: CASSLQGQGDGYTF. In DNA, the CDR3 is TGCGCCAGCAGCTTACAGGGACAGGGCGATGGCTACACCTTC.

V is TRBV11-2 and J is TRBJ2-5; 7 bases align to TRBD1. V lost 5 bases, J lost 4 bases, and 1 base stayed unmatched. CDR3 length: 12 amino acids. The germline CDR1 and CDR2 sequences are SGHAT and FQNNGV. The CDR3 protein is CASSRDRETQYF. The CDR3 nucleotides are TGTGCCAGCAGCAGGGACAGAGAGACCCAGTACTTC.

This sequence joins TRBV9 and TRBJ2-2; D gene uncertain. The CDR3 is made up of 15 amino acids. V gave up 3 bases and J gave up 3 bases, with 12 bases separating them. CDR1 and CDR2 from the germline V gene are SGDLS and YYNGEE. CDR3 sequence reads: CASSGTDPDTGELFF. DNA of the CDR3: TGTGCCAGCAGCGGGACCGACCCAGACACCGGGGAGCTGTTTTTT.

The rearrangement uses TRBV30 and TRBJ2-5, with D tentatively TRBD2 (6 bases). CDR3 length equals 13 residues. Trimming pared 0 bases from V and 7 bases from J, leaving 12 bases between. Germline values: CDR1 GTSNPN, CDR2 SVGIG (reference sequence). This CDR3 reads CAWSVLEGGTQYF. The DNA for the CDR3 is TGTGCCTGGAGTGTACTTGAGGGAGGGACCCAGTACTTC.

This chain links TRBV29-1 with TRBJ2-3, with unresolved D. Trimming shortened V by 4 bases and J by 5 bases, and 7 bases separated the two germline ends. The CDR3 runs to 11 residues. Looked up from germline, CDR1 is SQVTM and CDR2 is ANQGSEA. In nucleotides, the CDR3 is TGCAGCGTTGTACCTCAAGATACGCAGTATTTT. Residues: CSVVPQDTQYF.

The CDR3 sequence: CASSLRLAVSSYNEQFF. The CDR3 DNA reads TGTGCCAGCAGCTTGAGACTAGCGGTGAGTTCCTACAATGAGCAGTTCTTC. The chain couples TRBV7-8 to TRBJ2-1; TRBD2 matches at 9 bases. Germline CDR1 and CDR2: SGHVS and FQNEAQ. The trim removed 3 bases at V and 1 base at J, leaving 7 bases unmatched. CDR3 size: 17 residues. The variable domain in full, completed from reference TRBV7-8 and TRBJ2-1, reads GAGVSQSPRYKVAKRGQDVALRCDPISGHVSLFWYQQALGQGPEFLTYFQNEAQLDKSGLPSDRFFAERPEGSVSTLKIQRTQQEDSAVYLCASSLRLAVSSYNEQFFGPGTRLTVL.

V and J are TRBV5-1 and TRBJ2-3, with 7 nucleotides matching TRBD2. Germline CDR1 and CDR2: SGHRS and YFSETQ. J gave up 5 bases and V 2 bases, and 17 bases lay outside the gene matches. CDR3 length equals 18 residues. Here the CDR3 DNA reads TGCGCCAGCAGCTTTGTTCCTCTGAGCGGAGGGAGGGGAGATACGCAGTATTTT. This sequence encodes CASSFVPLSGGRGDTQYF.

The V and J genes are TRBV5-4 and TRBJ2-2; D unresolved. With 2 bases removed from V and 2 bases from J, the gap between germline ends came to 7 bases. CDR3 length equals 14 residues. The germline CDR1 and CDR2 sequences are SGHNT and YYREEE (reference sequence). The CDR3 nucleotides are TGTGCCAGCAGCTTTCCGGATAACACCGGGGAGCTGTTTTTT. This sequence encodes CASSFPDNTGELFF.

The V gene is TRBV14, the J gene TRBJ2-3; D tentatively fits TRBD1 or TRBD2 (5 bases each). The CDR3 covers 12 residues. Germline V gene sequence: CDR1 SGHDN, CDR2 FVKESK. The V and J ends lost 6 bases and 7 bases respectively, with 11 bases between them. The DNA of the CDR3 is TGTGCCAGCAGTCGGGGCAAATATACGCAGTATTTT. Its translation: CASSRGKYTQYF.

The chain joins TRBV28 to TRBJ2-7; D gene unclear. Germline-derived CDR1 and CDR2 are MDHEN and SYDVKM. V lost 3 bases to trimming and J lost 3 bases, with 9 bases between them. The length of the CDR3 is 13 residues. CDR3 sequence (DNA): TGTGCCAGCAGTTTCAGTCCGGACTACGAGCAGTACTTC. Protein: CASSFSPDYEQYF.

J is TRBJ2-2 and V is TRBV18, with TRBD1 matching 11 bases. This CDR3 contains 19 residues. The germline V gene encodes CDR1 KGHSH and CDR2 LQKENI. Unmatched junction bases numbered 13, after V lost 6 bases and J lost 1 base. The CDR3 protein is CASSRTGGYLPENTGELFF. For the CDR3, the DNA is TGTGCCAGCTCCCGGACAGGGGGCTACTTACCTGAGAACACCGGGGAGCTGTTTTTT.

This sequence joins TRBV7-2 and TRBJ1-4; 10 bases agree with TRBD1. The CDR3 runs to 15 residues. Losses at the gene ends were 2 bases for V and 6 bases for J; bases not matched to a gene: 3. Germline CDR1 SGHTA, CDR2 FQGNSA. The CDR3 protein is CASSLTGTGDEKLFF. The CDR3 nucleotides read TGTGCCAGCAGCTTAACCGGGACAGGGGATGAAAAACTGTTTTTT.

CDR3 sequence (DNA): TGTGCCAGCAGCTTGTCGGGGGAGCAGTACTTC. It specifies CASSLSGEQYF. The rearrangement uses TRBV5-6 and TRBJ2-7; D perhaps matches TRBD2 (5 bases). The CDR3 runs to 11 residues. The germline V and J ends were trimmed by 1 base and 7 bases, with 6 bases remaining between them. Germline CDR1 is SGHDT and CDR2 is YYEEEE.

The table lists this clone with a count of one. The chain links TRBV10-2 to TRBJ2-7; possible D gene TRBD1, 6 bases. From germline, CDR1 is WSHSY and CDR2 SAAADI. V was clipped by 6 bases and J by 0 bases, with 12 bases between them. This CDR3 has 14 residues. CDR3 in DNA: TGCGCCAGCAGGACGACAGGCAGCTCCTACGAGCAGTACGTC. It translates to CASRTTGSSYEQYV.

The chain combines TRBV19 with TRBJ1-2; no firm D call. V gave up 7 bases and J gave up 3 bases, with 27 bases separating them. CDR3 size: 18 residues. Germline V CDR1 and CDR2: LNHDA, SQIVND (reference sequence). CDR3 nucleotide sequence: TGTGCCAGTACCGGCTCGTGGGGTTGGGTAGTAGGTGACTATGGCTACACCTTC. Translated, it gives CASTGSWGWVVGDYGYTF.